Following are 24 T cell receptor beta chains from one sample sequenced in a study of lymphopenia after photon versus proton radiotherapy. Clones were read by immunoSEQ multiplex PCR, and TCRdb kept only the in-frame ones, dropping some. The sample has about 30,000 clones, approximately 95% seen once; the top ten hold roughly 0.78%. The starting material was peripheral blood, obtained from a patient treated with photon-based radiotherapy. These receptors came from a woman aged 45-60 years with cholangiocarcinoma.

This chain links TRBV12-5 with TRBJ2-3, with 8 bases matching TRBD2. This CDR3 is 17 amino acids long. CDR1 LGHNT and CDR2 FRNRAP come from the germline V gene. V gave up 3 bases and J gave up 2 bases; unmatched junction bases: 10. CDR3 nucleotides: TGTGCTAGTGGTTTTGAGAGCCGGGGGGGCGTCACAGATACGCAGTATTTT. Encoded protein: CASGFESRGGVTDTQYF.

The chain joins TRBV7-9 to TRBJ2-7, with a weak D call TRBD1 (6 bases). CDR1 and CDR2 (germline): SEHNR, FQNEAQ (reference sequence). The V gene lost 11 bases and the J gene lost 0 bases, with 14 bases spanning the gap. This CDR3 has 13 residues. The CDR3 here is CASQRGSSYEQYF. CDR3 nucleotides: TGTGCCTCTCAGAGGGGGAGCTCCTACGAGCAGTACTTC.

In its sample, this clone was seen a few times. This chain uses TRBV10-2 with TRBJ1-5; 7 positions agree with TRBD1. The V segment lost 6 bases and the J segment 5 bases; nucleotides outside the gene matches: 7. CDR1 and CDR2 from the germline V gene are WSHSY and SAAADI. The CDR3 has 14 residues. CDR3 sequence: CASSSTGPHQPQHF. CDR3 DNA sequence: TGCGCCAGCAGCTCGACAGGGCCCCATCAGCCCCAGCATTTT.

The chain carries TRBV2 and TRBJ1-2; D remains unclear. Trimming stripped 5 bases from V and 1 base from J, with 11 bases between. The CDR3 covers 14 residues. Germline assignment: CDR1 SNHLY and CDR2 FYNNEI. This CDR3 is CASSQTFLNYGYTF. CDR3 coding DNA: TGTGCCAGCAGTCAGACATTCCTTAACTATGGCTACACCTTC. Full variable domain (missing parts from reference TRBV2 and TRBJ1-2): EPEVTQTPSHQVTQMGQEVILRCVPISNHLYFYWYRQILGQKVEFLVSFYNNEISEKSEIFDDQFSVERPDGSNFTLKIRSTKLEDSAMYFCASSQTFLNYGYTFGSGTRLTVV.

In DNA, the CDR3 is TGTGCCAGCAGCTTAGGGGGTGGAGACACTGAAGCTTTCTTT. It encodes CASSLGGGDTEAFF. This chain joins TRBV7-9 and TRBJ1-1; D gene uncertain. CDR3 length: 14 residues. Trimming pared 1 base from V and 3 bases from J, leaving 9 bases between. Germline assignment: CDR1 SEHNR and CDR2 FQNEAQ (reference sequence).

The chain couples TRBV6-6 to TRBJ1-2; no clear D. The CDR3 contains 13 residues. Trimming took 0 bases from V and 5 from J, leaving 7 bases between them. Germline-derived CDR1 and CDR2 are MNHNY and SVGAGI (reference sequence). CDR3 loop: CASSYSTNYGYTF. In nucleotides, the CDR3 is TGTGCCAGCAGTTACTCGACAAATTATGGCTACACCTTC.

V usage is TRBV11-2 and J usage is TRBJ1-1; D unresolved. The CDR3 consists of 13 residues. Germline-derived CDR1 and CDR2 are SGHAT and FQNNGV. V dropped 0 bases and J dropped 1 base, with 3 bases sitting between them. The CDR3 sequence: CASSLDRNTEAFF. The CDR3 DNA reads TGTGCCAGCAGCTTAGACAGGAACACTGAAGCTTTCTTT.

V usage is TRBV2 and J usage is TRBJ2-7; 11 nucleotides line up with TRBD2. Germline values: CDR1 SNHLY, CDR2 FYNNEI. The V gene end was trimmed by 8 bases and the J gene end by 3 bases; junction bases not matched to a gene: 15. The CDR3 length is 17 residues. The CDR3 is CASDRPPGLAAVYEQYF. CDR3 coding DNA: TGTGCCAGCGACCGACCACCGGGACTAGCGGCTGTCTACGAGCAGTACTTC. The full variable domain, completed using reference TRBV2 and TRBJ2-7, is EPEVTQTPSHQVTQMGQEVILRCVPISNHLYFYWYRQILGQKVEFLVSFYNNEISEKSEIFDDQFSVERPDGSNFTLKIRSTKLEDSAMYFCASDRPPGLAAVYEQYFGPGTRLTVT.

The rearrangement joins TRBV7-8 to TRBJ2-7, with D unclear. Trimming took off 2 bases at V and 1 base at J, with 3 bases between the two ends. CDR1 and CDR2 (germline): SGHVS, FQNEAQ. This CDR3 spans 12 amino acids. CDR3: CASSLQSYEQYF. In nucleotides, the CDR3 is TGTGCCAGCAGCTTACAATCCTACGAGCAGTACTTC. Drawing the rest from reference TRBV7-8 and TRBJ2-7, the complete variable domain is GAGVSQSPRYKVAKRGQDVALRCDPISGHVSLFWYQQALGQGPEFLTYFQNEAQLDKSGLPSDRFFAERPEGSVSTLKIQRTQQEDSAVYLCASSLQSYEQYFGPGTRLTVT.

The chain employs TRBV5-4 and TRBJ1-1; TRBD1 is a possible D gene (6 bases). Germline CDR1 SGHNT, CDR2 YYREEE (reference sequence). This CDR3 is 16 amino acids long. Trimming pared 1 base from V and 4 bases from J, leaving 17 bases between. CDR3 in DNA: TGTGCCAGCAGCTTGTGGGGGGGGCAGGCGAGCACTGAAGCTTTCTTT. As protein: CASSLWGGQASTEAFF. Complete variable domain (other parts from reference TRBV5-4 and TRBJ1-1): ETGVTQSPTHLIKTRGQQVTLRCSSQSGHNTVSWYQQALGQGPQFIFQYYREEENGRGNFPPRFSGLQFPNYSSELNVNALELDDSALYLCASSLWGGQASTEAFFGQGTRLTVV.

The chain combines TRBV7-9 with TRBJ2-1; 13 bases are shared with TRBD2. In germline, CDR1 is SEHNR, CDR2 FQNEAQ (reference sequence). The CDR3 spans 15 residues. The trim removed 5 bases at V and 8 bases at J, leaving 6 bases unmatched. This CDR3 reads CASSMGLAGRDEQFF. CDR3 nucleotide sequence: TGTGCCAGCAGCATGGGACTAGCGGGACGTGATGAGCAGTTCTTC.

This clone was detected only once. V and J are TRBV2 and TRBJ2-3; 9 nucleotides match TRBD1. The CDR3 totals 14 residues. Germline V lookup: CDR1 SNHLY, CDR2 FYNNEI. V dropped 11 bases and J dropped 1; count of bases not matched to a gene: 7. CDR3 residues: CADARTGGTDTQYF. In DNA, the CDR3 is TGTGCCGACGCACGGACAGGGGGCACAGATACGCAGTATTTT.

The chain carries TRBV10-1 and TRBJ2-7; 11 nucleotides align to TRBD2. The CDR3 has 15 residues. CDR1 is WNHNN and CDR2 is SYGVQD in the germline V gene (reference sequence). Trimming cost V 3 bases and J 3 bases; bases outside gene matches: 4. CDR3 protein: CASSEGTSGGYEQYF. The CDR3 DNA is TGCGCCAGCAGTGAAGGGACTAGCGGAGGCTACGAGCAGTACTTC.

The chain recombines TRBV18 with TRBJ1-4, with D possibly matching TRBD1 (5 bases). CDR1 is KGHSH and CDR2 is LQKENI in the germline V gene. V lost 0 bases, J lost 7 bases, and 15 bases lay in between. The CDR3 totals 16 residues. The CDR3 protein is CASSPPGPRVGEKLFF. The CDR3 coding sequence is TGTGCCAGCTCACCACCGGGGCCCAGGGTGGGTGAAAAACTGTTTTTT.

This clone was detected a few times. V usage is TRBV29-1 and J usage is TRBJ1-2, with 8 bases matching TRBD1. Losses at the gene ends were 2 bases for V and 7 bases for J; bases not matched to a gene: 3. Per germline, CDR1 SQVTM and CDR2 ANQGSEA. The CDR3 has 12 residues. CDR3: CSVERTGLGYTF. As DNA, the CDR3 is TGCAGCGTTGAAAGGACAGGGCTTGGCTACACCTTC.

This clone appeared once. The genes are TRBV7-8 and TRBJ2-5; weak D call: TRBD1 (5 bases). The CDR3 is 13 amino acids. V lost 0 bases and J lost 5, with 7 bases in between. Germline CDR1 reads SGHVS; CDR2 reads FQNEAQ. The CDR3 region is CASSLASGETQYF. For the CDR3, the DNA is TGTGCCAGCAGCTTAGCATCAGGGGAGACCCAGTACTTC.

The rearrangement links TRBV14 to TRBJ2-7, with no clear D. The CDR3 is 12 residues long. Trimming took 8 bases from V and 3 from J, leaving 11 bases between them. Per germline, CDR1 SGHDN and CDR2 FVKESK. The CDR3 DNA reads TGTGCCAGCGCCCCAGGCCTCTACGAGCAGTACTTC. Amino acid sequence: CASAPGLYEQYF.

Regarding this clone: One end of the junction varies from germline; a read error may be responsible. The rearrangement uses TRBV18 and TRBJ1-2; D call uncertain. Per the germline V gene, CDR1 is KGHSH and CDR2 is LQKENI. This CDR3 is 12 amino acids long. The CDR3 sequence: CASSPPERLITF. CDR3 bases: TGTGCCAGCTCTCCACCCGAACGATTAATCACCTTC.

J is TRBJ1-2 and V is TRBV2; 8 nucleotides line up with TRBD1. CDR1 is SNHLY and CDR2 is FYNNEI in the germline V gene. After removal of 5 bases from V and 3 bases from J, the junction contained 11 bases not matched to a gene. The CDR3 contains 16 residues. The DNA of the CDR3 is TGTGCCAGCAGTCCCGGGACAGGCGGAATTTACTATGGCTACACCTTC. Amino acid sequence: CASSPGTGGIYYGYTF.

The rearrangement uses TRBV7-2 and TRBJ2-1, with 11 bases fitting TRBD2. The germline CDR1 and CDR2 sequences are SGHTA and FQGNSA. The length of the CDR3 is 17 residues. V trimming: 6 bases; J trimming: 0 bases; junction bases outside the gene matches: 7. CDR3 DNA: TGTGCCAGCAGTCCATCTAGCGGGAGGAGCTCCTACAATGAGCAGTTCTTC. It encodes CASSPSSGRSSYNEQFF.

V gene TRBV7-2 combines with J gene TRBJ1-1; D not certain. The V gene's germline CDR1 is SGHTA and CDR2 FQGNSA. V lost 1 base and J lost 5, with 14 bases in between. This CDR3 is built from 15 residues. DNA of the CDR3: TGTGCCAGCAGCTTAGTTCGGAGTGGAGGGACTGAAGCTTTCTTT. It yields the protein CASSLVRSGGTEAFF. Variable domain in full (rest from reference TRBV7-2 and TRBJ1-1): GAGVSQSPSNKVTEKGKDVELRCDPISGHTALYWYRQSLGQGLEFLIYFQGNSAPDKSGLPSDRFSAERTGGSVSTLTIQRTQQEDSAVYLCASSLVRSGGTEAFFGQGTRLTVV.

This chain joins TRBV9 and TRBJ1-3; TRBD1 agrees at 7 bases. CDR1 is SGDLS, CDR2 YYNGEE, per germline. The junction had 7 bases not matched to a gene; V was cut back by 3 bases and J by 1 base. The CDR3 is 16 amino acids. The DNA of the CDR3 is TGTGCCAGCAGCGCCCAAGCAGGGGGATCTGGAAACACCATATATTTT. It yields the protein CASSAQAGGSGNTIYF.

V is TRBV5-1 and J is TRBJ2-1; 7 nucleotides match TRBD1. The germline V gene has CDR1 SGHRS and CDR2 YFSETQ. V shed 0 bases and J 7 bases; nucleotides not matched to a gene: 7. The CDR3 is 15 amino acids. CDR3 bases: TGCGCCAGCAGCTTGGGACAGGGAGAGAGGAATGAGCAGTTCTTC. It specifies CASSLGQGERNEQFF.

The chain is built from TRBV6-1 and TRBJ1-4; the D gene is possibly TRBD1 (6 bases). Trimming took off 7 bases at V and 6 bases at J, with 12 bases between the two ends. Germline V lookup: CDR1 MNHNS, CDR2 SASEGT. This CDR3 has 13 amino acids. The CDR3, as DNA: TGTGCCAGCACTGAGGGGGTGTATGAAAAACTGTTTTTT. This encodes CASTEGVYEKLFF.